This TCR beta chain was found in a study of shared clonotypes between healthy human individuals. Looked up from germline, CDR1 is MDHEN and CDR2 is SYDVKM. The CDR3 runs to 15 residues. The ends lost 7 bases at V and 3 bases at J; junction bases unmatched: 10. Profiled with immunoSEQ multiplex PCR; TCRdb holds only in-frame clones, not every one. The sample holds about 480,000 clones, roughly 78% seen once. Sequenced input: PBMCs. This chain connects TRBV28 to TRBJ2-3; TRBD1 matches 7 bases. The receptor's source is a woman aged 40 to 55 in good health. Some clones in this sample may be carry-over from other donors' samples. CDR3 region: CASNSGQRFTDTQYF. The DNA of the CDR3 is TGTGCCAGCAATTCGGGACAGCGATTTACAGATACGCAGTATTTT.